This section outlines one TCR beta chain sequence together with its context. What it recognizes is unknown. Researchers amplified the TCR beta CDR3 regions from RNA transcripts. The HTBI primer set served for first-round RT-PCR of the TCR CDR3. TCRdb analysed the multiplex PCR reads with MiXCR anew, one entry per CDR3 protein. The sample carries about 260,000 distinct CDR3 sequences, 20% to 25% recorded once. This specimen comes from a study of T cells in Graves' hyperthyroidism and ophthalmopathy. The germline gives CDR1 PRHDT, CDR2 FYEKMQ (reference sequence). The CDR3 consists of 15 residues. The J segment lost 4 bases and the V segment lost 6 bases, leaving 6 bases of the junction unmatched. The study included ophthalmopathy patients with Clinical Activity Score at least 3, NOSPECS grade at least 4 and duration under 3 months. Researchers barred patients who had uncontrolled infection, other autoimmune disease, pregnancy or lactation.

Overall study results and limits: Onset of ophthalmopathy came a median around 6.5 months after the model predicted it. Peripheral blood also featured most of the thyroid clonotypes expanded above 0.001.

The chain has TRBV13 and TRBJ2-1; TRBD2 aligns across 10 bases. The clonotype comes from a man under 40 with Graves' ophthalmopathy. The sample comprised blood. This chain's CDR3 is CASRSTSGKYNEQFF. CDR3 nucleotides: TGTGCCAGCAGATCCACTAGCGGGAAATACAATGAGCAGTTCTTC.